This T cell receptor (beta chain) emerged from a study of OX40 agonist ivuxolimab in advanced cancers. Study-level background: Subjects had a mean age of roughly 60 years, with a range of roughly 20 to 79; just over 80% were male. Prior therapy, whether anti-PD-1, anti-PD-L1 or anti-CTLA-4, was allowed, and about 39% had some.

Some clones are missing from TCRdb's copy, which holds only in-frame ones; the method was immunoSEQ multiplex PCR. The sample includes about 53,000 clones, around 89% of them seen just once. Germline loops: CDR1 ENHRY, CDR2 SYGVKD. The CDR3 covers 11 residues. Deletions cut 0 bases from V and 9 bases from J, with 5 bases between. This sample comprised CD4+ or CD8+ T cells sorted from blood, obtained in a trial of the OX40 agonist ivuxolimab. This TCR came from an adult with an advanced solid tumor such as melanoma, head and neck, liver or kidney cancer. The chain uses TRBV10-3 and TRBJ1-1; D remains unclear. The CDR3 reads CAISESNKAFF. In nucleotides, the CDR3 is TGTGCCATCAGTGAGTCGAATAAAGCTTTCTTT.